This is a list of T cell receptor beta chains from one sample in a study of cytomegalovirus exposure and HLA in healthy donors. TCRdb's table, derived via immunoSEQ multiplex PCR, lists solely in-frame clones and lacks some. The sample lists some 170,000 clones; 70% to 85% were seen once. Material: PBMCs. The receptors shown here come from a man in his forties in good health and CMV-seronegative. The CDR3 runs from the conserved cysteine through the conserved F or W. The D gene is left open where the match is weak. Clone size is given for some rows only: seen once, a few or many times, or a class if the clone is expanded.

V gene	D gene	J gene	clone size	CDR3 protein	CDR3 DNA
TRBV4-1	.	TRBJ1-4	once	CASSQEGARVEKLFF	TGCGCCAGCAGCCAAGAGGGTGCCAGGGTTGAAAAACTGTTTTTT
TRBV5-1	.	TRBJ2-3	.	CASSFRRDTQYF	TGCGCCAGCAGCTTCCGGCGGGATACGCAGTATTTT
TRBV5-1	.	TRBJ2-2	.	CASSLDTSGAGELFF	TGCGCCAGCAGCTTGGACACCAGCGGAGCCGGGGAGCTGTTTTTT
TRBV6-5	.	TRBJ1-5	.	CASSQRRGDQPQHF	TGTGCCAGCAGTCAAAGAAGAGGCGATCAGCCCCAGCATTTT
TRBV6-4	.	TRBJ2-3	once	CASSQGFGSTDTQYF	TGTGCCAGCAGCCAGGGGTTCGGGAGCACAGATACGCAGTATTTT
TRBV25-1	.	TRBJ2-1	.	CASSEYGGYNEQFF	TGTGCCAGCAGTGAATATGGGGGGTACAATGAGCAGTTCTTC
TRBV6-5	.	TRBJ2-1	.	CASSPGHPSYNEQFF	TGTGCCAGCAGCCCCGGACACCCGTCCTACAATGAGCAGTTCTTC
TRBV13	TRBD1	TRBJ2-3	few	CASSSWTGPLDTQYF	TGTGCCAGCAGCTCTTGGACAGGGCCATTAGATACGCAGTATTTT
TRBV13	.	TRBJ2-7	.	CAAARGRNSYEQYF	TGTGCCGCCGCCCGTGGGCGTAACTCCTACGAGCAGTACTTC
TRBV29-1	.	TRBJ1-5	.	CSVETNRGPQHF	TGCAGCGTTGAAACCAACCGGGGGCCCCAGCATTTT